This TCR beta chain was sequenced in a study of shared clonotypes between healthy human individuals. Study-wide results and caveats: It was observed that 5% to 6% of naive CD4 clonotypes were shared across a few donors.

The table lists this clone with a count of one. The antigen is undetermined. Per the germline V gene, CDR1 is PRHDT and CDR2 is FYEKMQ (reference sequence). The V segment lost 3 bases and the J segment 5 bases; nucleotides outside the gene matches: 7. The CDR3 runs to 15 residues. Several immunoSEQ plates held equal portions of the genomic DNA taken from each subset. How the authors handled the data: Sequence data from immunoSEQ were junction-only and lacked quality scores; consequently, filtering differed. TCRdb keeps only in-frame clones here, not all; method: immunoSEQ multiplex PCR. V, J and clone size are taken as reported in that table, and D and trimming were inferred from the DNA itself. The sample consists of about 1,800,000 clones, about 95% of them appearing once. CD8 cells regarded as naive lacked CD45RO, were positively chosen for CCR7, and omitted terminally differentiated effector memory CD45RA+ cells.

Sequencing input: naive CD8+ T cells sorted from blood. The chain uses TRBV13 and TRBJ2-3; 8 bases are shared with TRBD2. The sequence was obtained from a man younger than 35 in good health. The CDR3: CASSFSGAGGDTQYF. CDR3 DNA: TGTGCCAGCAGCTTTAGCGGGGCGGGCGGAGATACGCAGTATTTT.